What follows are 21 T cell receptor beta chains derived from one specimen sequenced in a study of blood T cell repertoires in COVID-19. The assay was immunoSEQ multiplex PCR, and TCRdb's table has in-frame clones only and misses some. The sample lists 150,000 to 200,000 clones, approximately 82% seen once, with more than 9% in the top ten. The sequenced material came from peripheral blood. The receptors were sampled from an elderly woman with active or convalescent COVID-19.

This chain joins TRBV19 and TRBJ1-1, with 9 bases identical to TRBD1. The V segment lost 6 bases and the J segment 4 bases; nucleotides outside the gene matches: 9. The CDR3 consists of 15 residues. Germline loops: CDR1 LNHDA, CDR2 SQIVND (reference sequence). The CDR3 loop is CASSQTHRGLTEAFF. DNA for the CDR3: TGTGCCAGTAGCCAGACTCACAGGGGGCTCACTGAAGCTTTCTTT.

This chain links TRBV7-9 with TRBJ2-1; the match to TRBD2 covers 10 bases. After removal of 10 bases from V and 4 bases from J, the junction contained 10 bases not matched to a gene. CDR1 SEHNR and CDR2 FQNEAQ come from the germline V gene (reference sequence). This CDR3 is 15 amino acids long. In DNA form, the CDR3 reads TGTGCCATCCCGACTAGCGGGTTTCGTTACAATGAGCAGTTCTTC. Protein product: CAIPTSGFRYNEQFF.

The chain uses TRBV4-1 and TRBJ1-1, with TRBD1 as a possible D gene (6 bases). The CDR3 spans 18 residues. CDR1 and CDR2 from the germline V gene are MGHRA and YSYEKL. Trimming shortened V by 3 bases and J by 1 base, and 21 bases separated the two germline ends. In DNA, the CDR3 is TGCGCCAGCAGCCACCCCCCAATGCGGGGGCGAGAGAACACTGAAGCTTTCTTT. It specifies CASSHPPMRGRENTEAFF.

The gene calls are TRBV6-5 and TRBJ1-3; perhaps TRBD1 as D (5 bases). Germline V lookup: CDR1 MNHEY, CDR2 SVGAGI. The CDR3 has 14 residues. The V gene lost 9 bases and the J gene lost 2 bases, with 14 bases spanning the gap. The CDR3, as DNA: TGTGCCAGTCAGCGGGACTGCACTGGAAACACCATATATTTT. This sequence encodes CASQRDCTGNTIYF.

The V call is TRBV10-2, the J call TRBJ1-2; a possible D gene is TRBD1 (5 bases). V was clipped by 6 bases and J by 2 bases, with 13 bases between them. Germline V lookup: CDR1 WSHSY, CDR2 SAAADI. The CDR3 loop spans 14 amino acids. DNA for the CDR3: TGCGCCAGCAGGGACCTCGACAGAAACTATGGCTACACCTTC. Residues: CASRDLDRNYGYTF.

In nucleotides, the CDR3 is TGTGCCAGTAAACCGCGGACAGGGCCCTACGAGCAGTACTTC. Encoded protein: CASKPRTGPYEQYF. The V call is TRBV19, the J call TRBJ2-7; 8 nucleotides match TRBD1. CDR1 LNHDA and CDR2 SQIVND come from the germline V gene (reference sequence). This CDR3 contains 14 residues. V gave up 7 bases and J gave up 2 bases; unmatched junction bases: 7.

The chain couples TRBV29-1 to TRBJ1-2; 8 nucleotides match TRBD1. This CDR3 has 13 amino acids. The junction had 4 bases not matched to a gene; V was cut back by 3 bases and J by 4 bases. The germline V gene has CDR1 SQVTM and CDR2 ANQGSEA. Written as DNA, the CDR3 is TGCAGCGTTGACCACAGGGGGGGCTATGGCTACACCTTC. Translated: CSVDHRGGYGYTF.

This chain links TRBV5-1 with TRBJ2-1, with 9 positions matching TRBD2. In germline, CDR1 is SGHRS, CDR2 YFSETQ. With V trimmed by 4 bases and J by 12 bases, 11 bases remained unmatched. This CDR3 has 14 residues. Here the CDR3 DNA reads TGCGCCAGCAGCCTTGGGGCTAGCGGGGTGGGGCAGTTCTTC. This gives the protein CASSLGASGVGQFF. Full variable domain (missing parts from reference TRBV5-1 and TRBJ2-1): KAGVTQTPRYLIKTRGQQVTLSCSPISGHRSVSWYQQTPGQGLQFLFEYFSETQRNKGNFPGRFSGRQFSNSRSEMNVSTLELGDSALYLCASSLGASGVGQFFGPGTRLTVL.

This clone was counted a few times. This sequence joins TRBV4-1 and TRBJ1-5; D unresolved. Germline values: CDR1 MGHRA, CDR2 YSYEKL. V was shortened by 1 base and J by 0 bases, with 7 bases between the two germline ends. The CDR3 loop spans 15 amino acids. The CDR3 sequence is CASSQVHSSNQPQHF. Here the CDR3 DNA reads TGCGCCAGCAGCCAAGTACATTCTAGCAATCAGCCCCAGCATTTT.

Concerning this clone itself: Other DNA sequences in this sample translate to the same CDR3. This sequence joins TRBV7-8 and TRBJ1-1; D is uncertain. The CDR3 spans 13 residues. Germline V gives CDR1 SGHVS, CDR2 FQNEAQ. V was trimmed by 3 bases and J by 1 base, leaving 6 bases between them. The CDR3 DNA reads TGTGCCAGCAGCTTGTCAGAGAACACTGAAGCTTTCTTT. Translated, it gives CASSLSENTEAFF.

This chain joins TRBV3-1 (or the pseudogene TRBV3-2) and TRBJ2-1, with 7 bases aligning to TRBD1. The germline V gene has CDR1 LGHDT and CDR2 YNNKEL (reference sequence). V gave up 2 bases and J gave up 5 bases; unmatched junction bases: 6. This CDR3 is built from 15 residues. CDR3 residues: CASSQYRGNNNEQFF. The CDR3 DNA sequence: TGTGCCAGCAGCCAATACAGGGGAAATAACAATGAGCAGTTCTTC.

The V call is TRBV5-1, the J call TRBJ2-7; no clear D gene. The CDR3 runs to 15 residues. CDR1 is SGHRS, CDR2 YFSETQ, per germline. The germline V and J ends were trimmed by 0 bases and 1 base, with 11 bases remaining between them. The CDR3 DNA sequence: TGCGCCAGCAGCTTGGGTCCGCTACCTTCCTACGAGCAGTACTTC. Encoded protein: CASSLGPLPSYEQYF.

The rearrangement links TRBV11-2 to TRBJ1-2, with 7 bases matching TRBD1. CDR1 is SGHAT, CDR2 FQNNGV, per germline. The V segment lost 3 bases and the J segment 6 bases; nucleotides outside the gene matches: 4. The CDR3 is 13 residues long. Written as DNA, the CDR3 is TGTGCCAGCAGCTTCGACAGGGTCCATGGCTACACCTTC. Translating it yields CASSFDRVHGYTF.

This clone was picked up a small number of times. This chain links TRBV14 with TRBJ1-1, with a possible D match to TRBD1 (5 bases). This CDR3 spans 16 amino acids. Germline CDR1 reads SGHDN; CDR2 reads FVKESK. V was shortened by 2 bases and J by 5 bases, with 18 bases between the two germline ends. CDR3 sequence reads: CASSQRFTGVGTEAFF. CDR3 nucleotide sequence: TGTGCCAGCAGCCAAAGGTTTACGGGGGTTGGGACTGAAGCTTTCTTT.

The chain is built from TRBV5-1 and TRBJ1-4; 11 nucleotides align to TRBD1. Germline CDR1 and CDR2: SGHRS and YFSETQ. V lost 7 bases, J lost 0 bases, and 5 bases stayed unmatched. The CDR3 length is 16 residues. CDR3 nucleotides: TGCGCCAGCGGGGACAGGGGGGATACAACTAATGAAAAACTGTTTTTT. Translated: CASGDRGDTTNEKLFF. Based on the CDR3 plus reference TRBV5-1 and TRBJ1-4, the full variable domain is KAGVTQTPRYLIKTRGQQVTLSCSPISGHRSVSWYQQTPGQGLQFLFEYFSETQRNKGNFPGRFSGRQFSNSRSEMNVSTLELGDSALYLCASGDRGDTTNEKLFFGSGTQLSVL.

The rearrangement links TRBV7-8 to TRBJ1-1; D may be TRBD1 (5 bases). CDR3 length equals 13 residues. V shed 4 bases and J shed 4 bases, with 10 bases lying between them. Per the germline V gene, CDR1 is SGHVS and CDR2 is FQNEAQ. The CDR3 here is CASSSNQGTEAFF. The CDR3, as DNA: TGTGCCAGCAGCTCCAATCAGGGCACTGAAGCTTTCTTT.

The genes are TRBV29-1 and TRBJ2-1; no clear D. Germline CDR1 SQVTM, CDR2 ANQGSEA. This CDR3 has 15 amino acids. Trimming took off 3 bases at V and 0 bases at J, with 12 bases between the two ends. The CDR3 nucleotides are TGCAGCGTTGAGGTCTTCAGATCCTCCTACAATGAGCAGTTCTTC. Translating it yields CSVEVFRSSYNEQFF.

This clone was seen a single time. V and J are TRBV4-1 and TRBJ2-4, with 7 bases fitting TRBD2. Germline trimming cut 3 bases from V and 3 bases from J; bases unmatched to any gene: 8. Germline CDR1 and CDR2: MGHRA and YSYEKL. The CDR3 extends over 16 amino acids. The CDR3 DNA sequence: TGCGCCAGCAGCCACCCGAGTGGGGGGGTCAAAAACATTCAGTACTTC. This translates into CASSHPSGGVKNIQYF.

Concerning this clone: The sample contains more than one DNA sequence encoding this CDR3. The chain couples TRBV18 to TRBJ1-4, with a tentative D call TRBD1 (6 bases). The germline CDR1 and CDR2 sequences are KGHSH and LQKENI. V dropped 4 bases and J dropped 2 bases, with 8 bases sitting between them. This CDR3 has 14 amino acids. For the CDR3, the DNA is TGTGCCAGCTCACGAGGGGGTACTAATGAAAAACTGTTTTTT. It is translated as CASSRGGTNEKLFF. The full variable domain, completed using reference TRBV18 and TRBJ1-4, is NAGVMQNPRHLVRRRGQEARLRCSPMKGHSHVYWYRQLPEEGLKFMVYLQKENIIDESGMPKERFSAEFPKEGPSILRIQQVVRGDSAAYFCASSRGGTNEKLFFGSGTQLSVL.

The genes are TRBV19 and TRBJ1-5, with TRBD1 matching over 7 bases. Trimming at V came to 5 bases and at J to 6 bases, leaving 7 bases not matched to a gene. The CDR3 spans 14 residues. Germline CDR1 is LNHDA and CDR2 is SQIVND (reference sequence). CDR3 sequence: CASSVGQGGQPQHF. The CDR3 nucleotides are TGTGCCAGTAGTGTGGGGCAGGGGGGTCAGCCCCAGCATTTT.

The chain has TRBV12-3 or TRBV12-4 and TRBJ1-2; 8 bases line up with TRBD1. CDR3 size: 13 residues. V was clipped by 5 bases and J by 7 bases; unmatched bases: 6. The CDR3 nucleotides read TGTGCCAGCAGTGAAGACAGGGGTGGTGGCTACACCTTC. It yields the protein CASSEDRGGGYTF.